The 3 T cell receptor beta chains listed next were all sequenced from one sample in a study of shared clonotypes between healthy human individuals. Data came from immunoSEQ multiplex PCR; TCRdb stores just in-frame clones and leaves some out. The sample lists over a million clones; about three quarters were seen once. The specimen was memory CD4+ T cells sorted from blood. Subset indicated: CD45RA-negative fraction. These receptors came from a man aged 18 to 30 in good health.

This clone has just a few counts. J is TRBJ2-2 and V is TRBV5-1; 13 bases align to TRBD2. The germline V gene encodes CDR1 SGHRS and CDR2 YFSETQ. The CDR3 runs to 17 residues. J was trimmed by 5 bases and V by 4 bases; bases with no gene match: 8. CDR3: CASSGGLAGVGTGELFF. The CDR3 region has the DNA TGCGCCAGCAGCGGCGGACTAGCGGGAGTCGGGACCGGGGAGCTGTTTTTT.

The rearrangement joins TRBV6-1 to TRBJ1-6; 7 nucleotides line up with TRBD1. CDR3 length equals 15 residues. The germline V gene encodes CDR1 MNHNS and CDR2 SASEGT. V was pared by 6 bases and J by 4 bases, with 6 bases of the junction left unmatched. DNA of the CDR3: TGTGCCAGCAGGGTAGACAGGGCTTATAATTCACCCCTCCACTTT. This translates into CASRVDRAYNSPLHF.

V usage is TRBV2 and J usage is TRBJ2-3; no firm D call. Trimming pared 4 bases from V and 4 bases from J, leaving 6 bases between. The CDR3 has 12 amino acids. Germline V gene lookup returns CDR1 SNHLY and CDR2 FYNNEI. CDR3 amino acids: CASSVVADTQYF. The CDR3 coding sequence is TGTGCCAGCAGTGTTGTGGCAGATACGCAGTATTTT.